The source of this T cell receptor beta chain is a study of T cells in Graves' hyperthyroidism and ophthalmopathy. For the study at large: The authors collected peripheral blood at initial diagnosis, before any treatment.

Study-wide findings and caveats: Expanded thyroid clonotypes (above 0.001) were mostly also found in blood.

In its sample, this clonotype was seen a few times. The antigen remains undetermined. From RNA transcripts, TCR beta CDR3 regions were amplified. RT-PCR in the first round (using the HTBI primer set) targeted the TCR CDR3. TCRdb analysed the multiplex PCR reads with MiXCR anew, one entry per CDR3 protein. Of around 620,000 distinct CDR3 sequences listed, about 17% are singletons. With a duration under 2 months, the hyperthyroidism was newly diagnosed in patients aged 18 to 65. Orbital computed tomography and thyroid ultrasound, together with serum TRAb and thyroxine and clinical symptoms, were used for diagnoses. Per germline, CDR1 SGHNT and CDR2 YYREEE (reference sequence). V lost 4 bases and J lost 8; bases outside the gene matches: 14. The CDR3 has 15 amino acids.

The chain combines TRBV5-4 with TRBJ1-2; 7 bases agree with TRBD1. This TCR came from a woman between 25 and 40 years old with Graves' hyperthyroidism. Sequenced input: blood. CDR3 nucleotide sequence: TGTGCCAGCAGCACTAAAGCGGACAGGTTTGGAGGCTACACCTTC. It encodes CASSTKADRFGGYTF.